The clone carrying this TCR beta chain has only a few counts. The antigen is unknown. The CDR3 totals 13 residues. Trimming took off 2 bases at V and 7 bases at J, with 14 bases between the two ends. Per germline, CDR1 GTSNPN and CDR2 SVGIG (reference sequence). The data belong to a study of memory CD4+ T cells and cytomegalovirus serostatus. Study-wide results and limits: The CMV-associated TCR signature appears largely within the CD4+ memory repertoire. Each of fewer than 80 CMV-associated TCRbeta sequences occurred in one to five individuals.

Using immunoSEQ multiplex PCR, the repertoire was profiled, and TCRdb retains in-frame clones only, with some absent. The data contain 50,000 to 65,000 clones, roughly 80% of them singletons. Single viable CD3+CD4+CD8-CD45RO+ cells were sorted as the memory CD4+ T cells. Positive selection with CD4 microbeads enriched total CD4+ T cells. Sequenced input: memory CD4+ T cells from blood. The J gene is TRBJ2-5, the V gene TRBV30; the D call may be TRBD1 or TRBD2 (5 bases each). The clonotype was recovered from an adult in good health and CMV-seronegative. In DNA, the CDR3 is TGTGCCTGGAGTAGGGGAGTGGAGGTGACCCAGTACTTC. Its protein is CAWSRGVEVTQYF.